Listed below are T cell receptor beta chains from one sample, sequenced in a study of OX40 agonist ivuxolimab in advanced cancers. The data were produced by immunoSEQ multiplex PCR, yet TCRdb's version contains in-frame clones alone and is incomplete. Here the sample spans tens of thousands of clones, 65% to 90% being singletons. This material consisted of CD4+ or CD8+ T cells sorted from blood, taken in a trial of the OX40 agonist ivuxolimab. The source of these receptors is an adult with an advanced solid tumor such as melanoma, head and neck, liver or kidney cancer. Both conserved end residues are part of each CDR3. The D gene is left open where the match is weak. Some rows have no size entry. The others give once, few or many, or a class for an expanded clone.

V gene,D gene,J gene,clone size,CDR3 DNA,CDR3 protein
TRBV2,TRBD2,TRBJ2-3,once,TGTGCCAGCAGGGCCCAGTCAGGACTAGCGGGAGATACGCAGTATTTT,CASRAQSGLAGDTQYF
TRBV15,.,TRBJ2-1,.,TGTGCCACCAGCAGAGATAGTAGTTGGGGGAGGTTTGAGCAGTTCTTC,CATSRDSSWGRFEQFF
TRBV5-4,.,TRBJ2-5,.,TGTGCCATCTCACCCCAAGGAGGGAAAGAGACCCAGTACTTC,CAISPQGGKETQYF
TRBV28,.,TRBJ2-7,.,TGTGCCAGCAGTTTACCATCTTACGGGCAGTACTTC,CASSLPSYGQYF
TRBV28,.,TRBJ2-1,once,TGTGCCAGCAGTGTGGGGGTTAGGAATGAGCAGTTCTTC,CASSVGVRNEQFF
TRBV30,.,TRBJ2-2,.,TGTGCCTGGAGCGCTGGTACTAGAGCGAACACCGGGGAGCTGTTTTTT,CAWSAGTRANTGELFF
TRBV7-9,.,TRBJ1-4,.,TGTGCCAGCAGCGGCCCCTCTGGAAATGAAAAACTGTTTTTT,CASSGPSGNEKLFF
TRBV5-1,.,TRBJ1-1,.,TGCGCCAGCAGCTTGGCTGATGGGACTGAAGCTTTCTTT,CASSLADGTEAFF
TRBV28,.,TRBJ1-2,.,TGTGCCAGCAGATCCACAGAGCTCTATGGCTACACCTTC,CASRSTELYGYTF
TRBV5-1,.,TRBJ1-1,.,TGCGCCAGCAGCTTGGGGAACTTGGGTGAAGCTTTCTTT,CASSLGNLGEAFF
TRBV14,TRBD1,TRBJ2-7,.,TGTGCCAGCAGCGTCAGGGGGAACTACGAGCAGTACTTC,CASSVRGNYEQYF
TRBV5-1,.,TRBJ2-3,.,TGCGCCAGCAGCCCACTTCTCACAGATACGCAGTATTTT,CASSPLLTDTQYF
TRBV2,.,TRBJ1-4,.,TGTGCCAGCGGAACCCGGGGGGAAAAACTGTTTTTT,CASGTRGEKLFF
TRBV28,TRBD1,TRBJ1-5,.,TGTGCCAGCAGTCCTATTGGGACAGGGAAACATCAGCCCCAGCATTTT,CASSPIGTGKHQPQHF
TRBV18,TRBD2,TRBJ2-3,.,TGTGCCAGCTCACCACCGAGAGCGGGGTACACAGATACGCAGTATTTT,CASSPPRAGYTDTQYF
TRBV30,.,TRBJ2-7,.,TGTGCCTGGAGCCGACAGAGTTACGTGGAGCAGTACTTC,CAWSRQSYVEQYF
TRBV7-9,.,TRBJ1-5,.,TGTGCCAGCAGCCCTGGGGGGGAAAGCAATCAGCCCCAGCATTTT,CASSPGGESNQPQHF
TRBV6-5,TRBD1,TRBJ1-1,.,TGTGCCAGCAGTTACCCGGGACAGGGCACTGAAGCTTTCTTT,CASSYPGQGTEAFF
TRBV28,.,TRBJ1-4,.,TGTGCCAGCAGTTTAGGGGGGACAAAACTGTTTTTT,CASSLGGTKLFF
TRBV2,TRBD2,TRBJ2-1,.,TGTGCCAGCAGTTCTAGCGGGGGGAATGAGCAGTTCTTC,CASSSSGGNEQFF
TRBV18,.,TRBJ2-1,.,TGTGCCAGCTCACCAGGGAGCGGCTCCTACAATGAGCAGTTCTTC,CASSPGSGSYNEQFF
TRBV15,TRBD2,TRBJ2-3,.,TGTGCCACCAGCAGAGGCCGAACGGGAGGTTTGGGTACGCAGTATTTT,CATSRGRTGGLGTQYF
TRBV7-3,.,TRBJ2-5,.,TGTGCCAGCAGCTTAACCCCGGGGATTCAAGAGACCCAGTACTTC,CASSLTPGIQETQYF
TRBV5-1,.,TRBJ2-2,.,TGCGCCAGCAGCTTGGGCGTACAGGGAGGGGAGCTGTTTTTT,CASSLGVQGGELFF
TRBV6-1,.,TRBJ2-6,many,TGTGCCAGCAGGGCAGGGACTGGGGCCAACGTCCTGACTTTC,CASRAGTGANVLTF
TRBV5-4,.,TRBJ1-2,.,TGTGCCAGCAGCTTGGGCAGGGAGGACTATGGCTACACCTTC,CASSLGREDYGYTF
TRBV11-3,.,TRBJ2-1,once,TGTGCCAGCACGAAGGGGGATGAGCAGTTCTTC,CASTKGDEQFF
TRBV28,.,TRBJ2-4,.,TGTGCCAGCAGTTTATCATCAGGGGCTATAGCCAAAAACATTCAGTACTTC,CASSLSSGAIAKNIQYF
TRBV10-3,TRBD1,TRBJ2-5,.,TGTGCCATCGCTGGGACAGGGGGAGAGACCCAGTACTTC,CAIAGTGGETQYF
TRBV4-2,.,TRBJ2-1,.,TGTGCCAGCAGCCAACCGGGAGCGGACAATGAGCAGTTCTTC,CASSQPGADNEQFF
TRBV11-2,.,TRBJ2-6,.,TGTGCCAGCAGCCCAAGTGAGGCCTCTGGGGCCAACGTCCTGACTTTC,CASSPSEASGANVLTF
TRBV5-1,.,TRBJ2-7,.,TGCGCCAGCAGCCGAGAGAGCTTCGCCGAGCAGTACTTC,CASSRESFAEQYF
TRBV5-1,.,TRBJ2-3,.,TGCGCCAGCAGCTTCCGGGAGAGGGCAGATACGCAGTATTTT,CASSFRERADTQYF
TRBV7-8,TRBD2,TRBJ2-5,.,TGTGCCAGCAGCGAGGCCGGGACTAGCTATCGGTTCGAGACCCAGTACTTC,CASSEAGTSYRFETQYF
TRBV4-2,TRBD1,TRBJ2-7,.,TGTGCCAGCAGCCGGCTAGACAGGGGCGAGCAGTACTTC,CASSRLDRGEQYF
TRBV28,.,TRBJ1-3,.,TGTGCCAGCAGTTTATTCCCCGGGGGGAACACCATATATTTT,CASSLFPGGNTIYF
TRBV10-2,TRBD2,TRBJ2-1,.,TGCGCCAGCAGGAGCGGGGCACACAATGAGCAGTTCTTC,CASRSGAHNEQFF
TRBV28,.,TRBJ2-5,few,TGTGCCAGCCAGGACGAGACCCAGTACTTC,CASQDETQYF
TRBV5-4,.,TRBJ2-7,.,TGTGCCAGCAGCTTGGACAGTACCTACGAGCAGTACTTC,CASSLDSTYEQYF
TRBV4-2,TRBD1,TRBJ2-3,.,TGTGCCAGCAGCCTCGACAGGGCGGATACGCAGTATTTT,CASSLDRADTQYF
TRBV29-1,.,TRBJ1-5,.,TGCAGCGCCGCTGCAGGGGAAGGTCAGCCCCAGCATTTT,CSAAAGEGQPQHF
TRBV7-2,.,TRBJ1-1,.,TGTGCCAGCAGGCTGGCCTCCAGGACTGAAGCTTTCTTT,CASRLASRTEAFF
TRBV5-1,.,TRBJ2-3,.,TGCGCCAGCAGCTTGCAAGCGGAGGTCACAGATACGCAGTATTTT,CASSLQAEVTDTQYF
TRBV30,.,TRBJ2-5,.,TGTGCCTGGAGTGTACACAGCCAAGAGACCCAGTACTTC,CAWSVHSQETQYF
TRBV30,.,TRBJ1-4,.,TGTGCCTGGAGTGGGGAGGGCAAACTACTGGAAAAACTGTTTTTT,CAWSGEGKLLEKLFF
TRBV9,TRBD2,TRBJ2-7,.,TGTGCCAGCAGCAAGACTAGCGGGAGGTACGACGAGCAGTACTTC,CASSKTSGRYDEQYF
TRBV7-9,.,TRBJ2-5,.,TGTGCCAGCAGCTTAGCGGGGACACCCTCCGGGACCCAGTACTTC,CASSLAGTPSGTQYF
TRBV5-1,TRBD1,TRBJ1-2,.,TGCGCCAGCAGCTTGGGGACAGGGAGTCACGGCTACACCTTC,CASSLGTGSHGYTF
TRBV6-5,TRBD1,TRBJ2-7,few,TGTGCCAGCAGATTCCGACAGGGTGAGCAGTACTTC,CASRFRQGEQYF
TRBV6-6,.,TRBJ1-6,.,TGTGCCAGCAGTCCCGGGGACGGAAGGAATTCACCCCTCCACTTT,CASSPGDGRNSPLHF